This paragraph covers one TCR beta chain sequence. The antigen this receptor binds is unknown. Nothing much larger sits one base from this clone, and base qualities are not available. The junction carries 6 bases between V and J, which are trimmed by 1 base and 4 bases respectively. Per the germline V gene, LGHNA is the CDR1 and YSLEER is the CDR2. The CDR3, cysteine through phenylalanine, is 13 amino acids long. The retained sequence is limited to the CDR3, 39 bases, with the frame set at the first base. Enrolling through a virtual design, the prospective study's participants ranged in age from roughly 18 to 90 years and lived across 24 United States geographic areas. To assign participants to cohorts, the prospective study relied on clinical history that participants themselves reported in a screening survey and a study questionnaire. Each participant in the prospective study had whole blood, serum and a nasopharyngeal or oropharyngeal swab collected by mobile phlebotomists. Participants in the prospective study had the option to provide additional blood draws and questionnaires over a roughly 2-month period. Prospective study blood samples were shipped either frozen or at room temperature before DNA extraction.

This sample is drawn from a study of blood T cell repertoires in COVID-19 (dated by TCRdb to the early 2020s). Concerning the study at large: Samples from collaborators originated in the United States, Italy and Spain and spanned both the acute and convalescent phases of COVID-19. The material from the prospective study consisted of cDNA or gDNA derived from T cells, B-cell-depleted T cells, or PBMCs. Deeply sampled blood TCRbeta repertoires from subjects exposed to, actively infected with, or recovered from COVID-19 were included in the dataset. The repertoires were released in a freely available public database intended as a resource for research on the immune response to SARS-CoV-2. Samples came from the ongoing ImmuneRACE study (first 160 participants) plus 1,254 subjects from 6 global collaborators. The sample metadata nearly always contained a de-identified subject ID, COVID-19 status, age in years and sex. HLA class I and class II types, where available, came from metadata supplied by the sample provider rather than from assay-based typing.

Overall study outcomes, separate from this receptor: How much clinical and demographic metadata was included differed by source and by participant, and the metadata was provided uncurated.

TCRbeta CDR3 regions were amplified from genomic DNA using the immunoSEQ Assay, a bias-controlled multiplex PCR. As for the authors' bioinformatics: Nucleated cell counts per sample were estimated from amplification of reference gene primers within the assay. To quantify the absolute abundance of each unique TCRbeta CDR3 rearrangement, sequence reads were collapsed and filtered. For each sample, productive Simpson clonality was calculated as the square root of Simpson's diversity index over productive rearrangements. TCRdb mirrors the immuneACCESS table, restricted to in-frame sequences. Some clones are absent from its copies; in checked studies, under half trace to an unresolved V gene, and the reason for the others is unknown. V, J and clone size derive from that table, while D and trimming were established from the DNA sequence. The sample table holds under 200,000 clones, of which about 80% were seen once. Clones ranked in the top ten supply roughly 5% of the sample.

The sequenced sample was PBMCs or T cells enriched from blood (not recorded which). The receptor was isolated from a woman in her sixties or seventies with acute COVID-19. The chain is encoded by TRBV4-3 joined to TRBJ2-3; TRBD2 might be the D gene, on 6 matching bases. The CDR3 region reads CASSQAGADTQYF. The DNA is as follows: TGCGCCAGCAGCCAAGCGGGAGCAGATACGCAGTATTTT.